This T cell receptor beta chain was captured in a study of radiotherapy plus CTLA-4 blockade in lung cancer. Findings and limits, study-wide: Best predicting response, reportedly, were early blood T cell clone dynamics, with interferon-beta.

Libraries were prepared by immunoSEQ multiplex PCR; TCRdb keeps only in-frame clonotypes and omits some of them. The sample holds under 110,000 clones; approximately 81% are singletons and the top ten take under 3%. Germline V gene sequence: CDR1 MDHEN, CDR2 SYDVKM. This CDR3 contains 14 residues. Trimming took 1 base from V and 6 from J, leaving 7 bases between them. Remarks on this clone: Its antigen is not identified.

Receiving focal radiation plus CTLA-4 blockade with ipilimumab were patients who had chemo-refractory metastatic non-small-cell lung cancer. The input for sequencing was peripheral blood, taken from a patient treated with radiotherapy plus ipilimumab. The chain employs TRBV28 and TRBJ1-6, with a possible D match to TRBD1 (6 bases). The sequence was collected from a human donor with non-small cell lung cancer that progressed on radiotherapy plus ipilimumab. Some clones in this sample may be carry-over from other donors' samples. CDR3 sequence (DNA): TGTGCCAGCAGTTTATCACAGGGTAATTCACCCCTCCACTTT. Translation: CASSLSQGNSPLHF.